These 24 T cell receptor beta chains were all obtained from the same sample, sequenced in a study of siplizumab effects on memory and regulatory T cells. The method was immunoSEQ multiplex PCR; TCRdb's version includes in-frame clones alone and lacks a portion of them. This sample has about 100,000 clones, with roughly 93% found just once. The specimen was non-Treg CD4+ T cells sorted from blood. The receptors originated from a human donor in good health.

J is TRBJ1-2 and V is TRBV7-9; no clear D. Trimming shortened V by 5 bases and J by 5 bases, and 9 bases separated the two germline ends. CDR3 size: 12 residues. Germline V gives CDR1 SEHNR, CDR2 FQNEAQ (reference sequence). CDR3 protein: CASSPGGYGYTF. The CDR3 nucleotides read TGTGCCAGCAGCCCGGGAGGGTATGGCTACACCTTC.

This rearrangement joins TRBV9 to TRBJ1-1; 8 bases match TRBD1. The length of the CDR3 is 15 residues. The germline V gene has CDR1 SGDLS and CDR2 YYNGEE. The V and J ends lost 0 bases and 4 bases, in that order; junction bases with no gene match: 5. CDR3: CASSVDPTGGTEAFF. CDR3 nucleotides: TGTGCCAGCAGCGTAGATCCAACAGGGGGCACTGAAGCTTTCTTT.

Notes on this clone: It is unclear where the CDR3 begins or ends on the DNA, so no DNA is shown, and the CDR3 is as TCRdb lists it. CDR3 in amino acids: CASSKVWGQGSDTQYF. The chain recombines TRBV21-1 with TRBJ2-3; the table's D gene call, TRBD1, was not cross checked with the DNA. TRBV21-1 is given as a pseudogene. The CDR3 has 16 residues if both end residues are counted.

The gene calls are TRBV6-5 and TRBJ2-1; D is undetermined. The CDR3 consists of 14 residues. V was shortened by 5 bases and J by 2 bases, with 10 bases between the two germline ends. The germline CDR1 and CDR2 sequences are MNHEY and SVGAGI. CDR3: CASSEERAYNEQFF. The CDR3 nucleotides read TGTGCCAGCAGTGAAGAAAGAGCCTACAATGAGCAGTTCTTC.

The rearrangement uses TRBV19 and TRBJ2-4, with TRBD2 matching over 8 bases. This CDR3 contains 15 residues. Looked up from germline, CDR1 is LNHDA and CDR2 is SQIVND (reference sequence). Unmatched junction bases numbered 9, after V lost 11 bases and J lost 0 bases. CDR3 residues: CARLANNIAKNIQYF. The CDR3 coding sequence is TGTGCCCGACTAGCGAACAACATAGCCAAAAACATTCAGTACTTC. The variable domain in full, with the rest retrieved from reference TRBV19 and TRBJ2-4, is DGGITQSPKYLFRKEGQNVTLSCEQNLNHDAMYWYRQDPGQGLRLIYYSQIVNDFQKGDIAEGYSVSREKKESFPLTVTSAQKNPTAFYLCARLANNIAKNIQYFGAGTRLSVL.

This chain uses TRBV19 with TRBJ1-4; tentatively, D is TRBD1 (5 bases). Trimming left V 6 bases short and J 6 bases short, with 14 bases between. The CDR3 has 14 amino acids. Germline lookup yields CDR1 LNHDA and CDR2 SQIVND (reference sequence). The CDR3 coding sequence is TGTGCCAGTAGGCCCGGGGCAGGTGATGAAAAACTGTTTTTT. Its protein is CASRPGAGDEKLFF.

This chain links TRBV5-4 with TRBJ2-4, with 9 bases aligning to TRBD1. This CDR3 comprises 15 residues. The trim removed 4 bases at V and 0 bases at J, leaving 2 bases unmatched. Germline V gene sequence: CDR1 SGHNT, CDR2 YYREEE (reference sequence). Here the CDR3 reads CASSPDRGAKNIQYF. CDR3 DNA sequence: TGTGCCAGCAGCCCGGACAGGGGAGCCAAAAACATTCAGTACTTC.

This chain uses TRBV7-8 with TRBJ1-2; 7 positions match TRBD1. The CDR3 consists of 17 residues. The germline V gene has CDR1 SGHVS and CDR2 FQNEAQ. Losses at the gene ends were 3 bases for V and 8 bases for J; bases not matched to a gene: 18. The CDR3 here is CASSLKTGTAFFSGYTF. The CDR3 DNA reads as TGTGCCAGCAGCTTGAAAACCGGGACAGCCTTTTTCTCAGGCTACACCTTC. The variable domain in full, with the rest retrieved from reference TRBV7-8 and TRBJ1-2, is GAGVSQSPRYKVAKRGQDVALRCDPISGHVSLFWYQQALGQGPEFLTYFQNEAQLDKSGLPSDRFFAERPEGSVSTLKIQRTQQEDSAVYLCASSLKTGTAFFSGYTFGSGTRLTVV.

The chain recombines TRBV5-1 with TRBJ1-4; 9 nucleotides line up with TRBD1. The germline V gene encodes CDR1 SGHRS and CDR2 YFSETQ. This CDR3 is built from 14 residues. Germline trimming cut 4 bases from V and 5 bases from J; bases unmatched to any gene: 3. CDR3 bases: TGCGCCAGCAGCCACGGGACAGGGAATGAAAAACTGTTTTTT. It encodes CASSHGTGNEKLFF.

The chain combines TRBV6-5 with TRBJ2-7, with D uncertain. V lost 10 bases to trimming and J lost 3 bases, with 13 bases between them. The germline gives CDR1 MNHEY, CDR2 SVGAGI. The CDR3 consists of 12 residues. The CDR3 loop is CATRGTFYEQYF. The CDR3 nucleotides read TGTGCCACAAGAGGCACTTTCTACGAGCAGTACTTC.

This sequence joins TRBV2 and TRBJ1-3; 8 bases fit TRBD1. The CDR3 is made up of 17 amino acids. With V trimmed by 3 bases and J by 0 bases, 7 bases remained unmatched. Germline V lookup: CDR1 SNHLY, CDR2 FYNNEI. DNA of the CDR3: TGTGCCAGCAGTGAGGTCGGACAGGGCTTCTCTGGAAACACCATATATTTT. Protein sequence: CASSEVGQGFSGNTIYF. Full variable domain (missing parts from reference TRBV2 and TRBJ1-3): EPEVTQTPSHQVTQMGQEVILRCVPISNHLYFYWYRQILGQKVEFLVSFYNNEISEKSEIFDDQFSVERPDGSNFTLKIRSTKLEDSAMYFCASSEVGQGFSGNTIYFGEGSWLTVV.

The J gene is TRBJ1-5, the V gene TRBV30; D remains ambiguous. The CDR3 is made up of 14 amino acids. The V end was cut by 1 base, the J end by 3 bases, with 10 bases between. Germline V gives CDR1 GTSNPN, CDR2 SVGIG (reference sequence). CDR3 amino acids: CAWSGRWDNQPQHF. DNA for the CDR3: TGTGCCTGGAGTGGAAGGTGGGACAATCAGCCCCAGCATTTT.

The chain couples TRBV15 to TRBJ2-7; TRBD1 or TRBD2 may be the D gene (5 bases each). V shed 0 bases and J shed 2 bases, with 14 bases lying between them. The CDR3 has 16 amino acids. Per the germline V gene, CDR1 is LNHNV and CDR2 is YYDKDF (reference sequence). The DNA of the CDR3 is TGTGCCACCAGCAGAGATTATGGGGGTCTTACCTACGAGCAGTACTTC. Residues: CATSRDYGGLTYEQYF.

The rearrangement links TRBV13 to TRBJ1-5; D is unclear. V lost 0 bases, J lost 6 bases, and 12 bases lay in between. Germline values: CDR1 PRHDT, CDR2 FYEKMQ (reference sequence). The CDR3 is 15 amino acids. The CDR3 here is CASSLGRQGSQPQHF. The CDR3 region has the DNA TGTGCCAGCAGCTTAGGTAGGCAAGGGTCTCAGCCCCAGCATTTT.

CDR3 loop: CASKGGVFYGYTF. The CDR3 nucleotides are TGTGCCAGCAAGGGAGGTGTCTTTTATGGCTACACCTTC. V usage is TRBV28 and J usage is TRBJ1-2; no clear D gene. Germline CDR1 is MDHEN and CDR2 is SYDVKM. V lost 7 bases to trimming and J lost 5 bases, with 14 bases between them. The CDR3 spans 13 residues.

V usage is TRBV5-1 and J usage is TRBJ1-4; 9 bases are a match to TRBD1. The CDR3 contains 13 residues. Germline CDR1 SGHRS, CDR2 YFSETQ. V dropped 4 bases and J dropped 7; count of bases not matched to a gene: 2. The CDR3 nucleotides read TGCGCCAGCAGCACGGGACAGGGTGAAAAACTGTTTTTT. This encodes CASSTGQGEKLFF.

The rearrangement uses TRBV5-8 and TRBJ1-5; D remains unclear. This CDR3 is built from 14 residues. The ends were cut back, 6 bases at V and 4 bases at J, with 14 bases in the middle. CDR1 and CDR2 (germline): SGHTS, YDEGEE. This chain's CDR3 is CASIRAAINQPQHF. As DNA, the CDR3 is TGTGCCAGCATAAGGGCAGCAATTAATCAGCCCCAGCATTTT.

The chain carries TRBV6-1 and TRBJ1-2; D may be TRBD1 (6 bases). CDR3 length: 14 amino acids. CDR1 and CDR2 (germline): MNHNS, SASEGT. Trimming stripped 0 bases from V and 5 bases from J, with 10 bases between. This CDR3 reads CASSEAGGAYGYTF. CDR3 bases: TGTGCCAGCAGTGAAGCAGGGGGGGCATATGGCTACACCTTC.

The chain combines TRBV5-1 with TRBJ2-3; D not certain. The germline V gene has CDR1 SGHRS and CDR2 YFSETQ. V was shortened by 0 bases and J by 6 bases, with 11 bases between the two germline ends. There are 14 residues in the CDR3. The CDR3 sequence is CASSLDRRSDTQYF. As DNA, the CDR3 is TGCGCCAGCAGCTTGGATCGGCGTAGTGATACGCAGTATTTT.

Regarding this clone: This same CDR3 is encoded by further DNA sequences in the sample. The chain is built from TRBV27 and TRBJ2-7; D is perhaps TRBD2 (5 bases). V was pared by 6 bases and J by 2 bases, with 11 bases between. This CDR3 has 13 residues. Germline V gene data show CDR1 as MNHEY and CDR2 as SMNVEV (reference sequence). The CDR3 sequence: CASSSSGTYEQYF. CDR3 DNA: TGTGCCAGCAGCTCCTCGGGAACCTACGAGCAGTACTTC.

The chain recombines TRBV18 with TRBJ1-4; D remains unclear. The CDR3 has 15 amino acids. CDR1 KGHSH and CDR2 LQKENI come from the germline V gene. The V gene lost 0 bases and the J gene lost 11 bases, with 16 bases spanning the gap. CDR3 sequence (DNA): TGTGCCAGCTCACCACCGCTAGGGATGGAGAGTAAACTGTTTTTT. This gives the protein CASSPPLGMESKLFF.

The rearrangement links TRBV19 to TRBJ1-4; 7 positions match TRBD1. V shed 7 bases, J shed 8 bases, and the junction held 10 bases outside the gene matches. The germline V gene encodes CDR1 LNHDA and CDR2 SQIVND (reference sequence). CDR3 length: 14 amino acids. The CDR3 DNA reads TGTGCCAGTACCCAGGACAGGTCAGGAGAAAAACTGTTTTTT. Its translation: CASTQDRSGEKLFF.

V and J are TRBV4-1 and TRBJ1-2; unclear D gene. V gave up 6 bases and J gave up 6 bases, with 11 bases separating them. CDR1 is MGHRA and CDR2 is YSYEKL in the germline V gene. The CDR3 contains 12 residues. Written as DNA, the CDR3 is TGCGCCAGCAGTTCCTGGGAGGATGGCTACACCTTC. Encoded protein: CASSSWEDGYTF.

The chain is built from TRBV19 and TRBJ2-7; tentatively, D is TRBD1 (6 bases). The CDR3 totals 12 residues. Germline loops: CDR1 LNHDA, CDR2 SQIVND (reference sequence). V gave up 7 bases and J gave up 5 bases, with 12 bases separating them. The CDR3 region has the DNA TGTGCCAGTACAAACAGGGCCCACGAGCAGTACTTC. Translated, it gives CASTNRAHEQYF.